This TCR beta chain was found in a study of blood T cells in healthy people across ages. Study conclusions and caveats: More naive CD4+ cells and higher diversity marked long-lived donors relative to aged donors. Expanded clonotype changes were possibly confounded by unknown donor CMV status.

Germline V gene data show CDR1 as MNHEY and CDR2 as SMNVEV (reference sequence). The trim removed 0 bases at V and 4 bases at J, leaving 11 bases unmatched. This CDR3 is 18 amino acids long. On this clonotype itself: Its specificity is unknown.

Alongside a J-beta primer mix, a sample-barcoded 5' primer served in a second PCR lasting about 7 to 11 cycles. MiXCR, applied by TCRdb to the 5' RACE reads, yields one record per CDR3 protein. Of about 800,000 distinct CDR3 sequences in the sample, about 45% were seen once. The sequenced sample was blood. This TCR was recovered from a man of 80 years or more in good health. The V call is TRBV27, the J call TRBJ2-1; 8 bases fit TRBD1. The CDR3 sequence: CASSLSNSRQGRYNEQFF. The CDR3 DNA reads TGTGCCAGCAGTTTATCTAATTCTCGACAGGGGAGATACAATGAGCAGTTCTTC.